This TCR beta chain was found in a study of pediatric ulcerative colitis. The wider study: Most patients had pancolitis, and two had left-sided colitis. Study-level findings and limits: Ulcerative colitis patients shared more blood-rectal clones than controls.

This clone was picked up a small number of times. The antigen remains undetermined. Unmatched junction bases numbered 11, after V lost 5 bases and J lost 3 bases. Germline CDR1 SGHTA, CDR2 FQGNSA. The CDR3 is 16 amino acids. Sequenced by immunoSEQ multiplex PCR; TCRdb stores in-frame clones only, minus some. The sample records tens of thousands of clones, over 55% being singletons. Rectal tissue came from one to two pinch biopsies taken at colonoscopy. This rearrangement joins TRBV7-2 to TRBJ2-7; TRBD2 matches 9 bases. The TCR comes from a boy aged 5-17 years with severe ulcerative colitis. The sample taken for sequencing was gut tissue. The CDR3 loop is CASSHGRGTSSYEQYF. The CDR3 DNA follows: TGTGCCAGCAGCCATGGTAGGGGGACTAGCAGCTACGAGCAGTACTTC.